These 23 T cell receptor beta chains were all obtained from the same sample, sequenced in a study of PD-L1 blockade in urothelial cancer (TCRdb year 2017). Library prep was done by the immunoSEQ multiplex PCR assay. TCRdb took over this immuneACCESS table, retaining in-frame rearrangements with V and J assigned. Such tables are incomplete; in checked studies, under half of the missing clones stem from an unresolved V gene, and the remainder is unexplained. Within this sample are roughly 49,000 clones, with 70% to 90% of them counted one time only. The ten largest clones capture 7.5% to 8.5% of the sample. Here the sequenced sample was PBMCs, taken around atezolizumab (anti-PD-L1) treatment. These receptors all come from a man between 60 and 75 years old with urothelial cancer.

The chain uses TRBV5-5 and TRBJ1-1; D gene unclear. The CDR3 runs 12 residues. Germline V CDR1 and CDR2: SGHKS, YYEKEE (reference sequence). V was trimmed by 3 bases and J by 6 bases, leaving 9 bases between them. DNA of the CDR3: TGTGCCAGCAGCTCTCAAGAGGCTGAAGCTTTCTTT. It yields the protein CASSSQEAEAFF. Full variable domain (rest looked up from reference TRBV5-5 and TRBJ1-1): DAGVTQSPTHLIKTRGQQVTLRCSPISGHKSVSWYQQVLGQGPQFIFQYYEKEERGRGNFPDRFSARQFPNYSSELNVNALLLGDSALYLCASSSQEAEAFFGQGTRLTVV.

The chain combines TRBV27 with TRBJ2-5; D unresolved. The germline V gene encodes CDR1 MNHEY and CDR2 SMNVEV (reference sequence). This CDR3 contains 12 residues. V was pared by 6 bases and J by 4 bases, with 9 bases between. The CDR3 loop reads CASRDLSETQYF. CDR3 DNA: TGTGCCAGCAGAGATCTATCAGAGACCCAGTACTTC.

This chain links TRBV2 with TRBJ1-2; D gene ambiguous. V lost 3 bases to trimming and J lost 3 bases, with 11 bases between them. The CDR3 loop spans 14 amino acids. The V gene's germline CDR1 is SNHLY and CDR2 FYNNEI. The CDR3: CASSDYGQDYGYTF. CDR3 in DNA: TGTGCCAGCAGTGATTATGGTCAGGACTATGGCTACACCTTC. Based on the CDR3 plus reference TRBV2 and TRBJ1-2, the full variable domain is EPEVTQTPSHQVTQMGQEVILRCVPISNHLYFYWYRQILGQKVEFLVSFYNNEISEKSEIFDDQFSVERPDGSNFTLKIRSTKLEDSAMYFCASSDYGQDYGYTFGSGTRLTVV.

V usage is TRBV15 and J usage is TRBJ1-2; no reliable D call. Germline V gene sequence: CDR1 LNHNV, CDR2 YYDKDF (reference sequence). Deletions cut 1 base from V and 4 bases from J, with 10 bases between. CDR3 length equals 14 residues. The CDR3 is CATSRVIGAYGYTF. The CDR3 region has the DNA TGTGCCACCAGCAGAGTTATCGGAGCCTATGGCTACACCTTC.

V gene TRBV4-1 combines with J gene TRBJ2-5; TRBD1 is a possible D gene (5 bases). Germline CDR1 and CDR2: MGHRA and YSYEKL. The CDR3 covers 15 residues. V was shortened by 3 bases and J by 1 base, with 12 bases between the two germline ends. The CDR3 region has the DNA TGCGCCAGCAGCCATCAAGAAGGGGTCCAAGAGACCCAGTACTTC. This sequence encodes CASSHQEGVQETQYF.

CDR3 DNA sequence: TGTGCCAGCAGCCATCTAGGGAGCTCCTACGAGCAGTACTTC. Its protein product is CASSHLGSSYEQYF. This chain links TRBV27 with TRBJ2-7; perhaps TRBD2 as D (5 bases). The CDR3 runs to 14 residues. Germline assignment: CDR1 MNHEY and CDR2 SMNVEV (reference sequence). Trimming removed 6 bases at V and 0 bases at J, with 12 bases between.

This rearrangement joins TRBV5-1 to TRBJ2-7; 8 bases are a match to TRBD1. The CDR3 covers 14 residues. Trimming cost V 4 bases and J 1 base; bases outside gene matches: 4. Germline V lookup: CDR1 SGHRS, CDR2 YFSETQ. The CDR3 spells CASSITGGSYEQYF. CDR3 coding DNA: TGCGCCAGCAGCATTACAGGGGGTTCCTACGAGCAGTACTTC.

The chain has TRBV6-4 and TRBJ1-1; tentative D call: TRBD1 (6 bases). The CDR3 runs 16 residues. The germline CDR1 and CDR2 sequences are MRHNA and SNTAGT. V shed 2 bases and J shed 2 bases, with 15 bases lying between them. The CDR3 spells CASSDPPGHLNTEAFF. CDR3 sequence (DNA): TGTGCCAGCAGTGACCCACCGGGACACCTAAACACTGAAGCTTTCTTT.

This clone was detected only once. The chain combines TRBV28 with TRBJ1-2; D remains unclear. The V end was cut by 6 bases, the J end by 8 bases, with 19 bases between. The CDR3 loop spans 14 amino acids. From germline, CDR1 is MDHEN and CDR2 SYDVKM. The DNA of the CDR3 is TGTGCCAGCAGCCCCGTTCCGGGCCGGGAGGGCTACACCTTC. Its translation: CASSPVPGREGYTF.

On this clone: This may stem from a read error, because a much larger clone lies one nucleotide away. Other DNA sequences of this sample code for an identical CDR3. The V call is TRBV10-3, the J call TRBJ2-7; possible D gene TRBD2, 7 bases. Trimming removed 3 bases from V and 0 bases from J, with 15 bases in between. Germline CDR1 and CDR2: ENHRY and SYGVKD. The CDR3 covers 16 residues. This CDR3 reads CAISEGPGEGSYEQYF. The CDR3 DNA is TGTGCCATCAGTGAAGGGCCAGGGGAGGGCTCCTACGAGCAGTACTTC.

The chain employs TRBV30 and TRBJ2-4, with 7 bases identical to TRBD1. Germline V gene sequence: CDR1 GTSNPN, CDR2 SVGIG (reference sequence). The CDR3 is made up of 15 amino acids. The ends lost 1 base at V and 1 base at J; junction bases unmatched: 4. This chain's CDR3 is CAWSAQTGAKNIQYF. For the CDR3, the DNA is TGTGCCTGGAGTGCACAGACAGGGGCCAAAAACATTCAGTACTTC.

The V and J genes are TRBV11-3 and TRBJ2-7; TRBD1 matches at 9 bases. V shed 5 bases, J shed 3 bases, and the junction held 8 bases outside the gene matches. This CDR3 is built from 15 residues. Germline CDR1 and CDR2: SGHNT and YENEEA. CDR3 loop: CASSLDGTGFYEQYF. CDR3 sequence (DNA): TGTGCCAGCAGCCTCGACGGGACAGGGTTCTACGAGCAGTACTTC.

CDR3 residues: CATSRDLVAAYEQYF. The CDR3, as DNA: TGTGCCACCAGCAGAGATCTCGTAGCGGCCTACGAGCAGTACTTC. J is TRBJ2-7 and V is TRBV15, with a tentative D call TRBD2 (6 bases). This CDR3 is 15 amino acids long. Trimming took 0 bases from V and 2 from J, leaving 11 bases between them. CDR1 and CDR2 (germline): LNHNV, YYDKDF (reference sequence).

This clone occurred a few times. This chain uses TRBV9 with TRBJ1-2, with D perhaps TRBD1 (6 bases). Germline V gene data show CDR1 as SGDLS and CDR2 as YYNGEE. The CDR3 consists of 15 residues. Trimming stripped 0 bases from V and 6 bases from J, with 15 bases between. The CDR3 here is CASSVGLRQGNGYTF. In DNA form, the CDR3 reads TGTGCCAGCAGCGTAGGGTTACGGCAGGGGAATGGCTACACCTTC.

The J gene is TRBJ2-6, the V gene TRBV7-9; D unresolved. The CDR3 sequence is 16 residues long. V lost 1 base and J lost 1, with 8 bases in between. CDR1 is SEHNR, CDR2 FQNEAQ, per germline (reference sequence). CDR3 in amino acids: CASSLVPQSGANVLTF. DNA for the CDR3: TGTGCCAGCAGCTTAGTCCCGCAGTCTGGGGCCAACGTCCTGACTTTC.

This chain links TRBV5-1 with TRBJ1-4, with TRBD1 matching over 12 bases. The CDR3 totals 17 residues. CDR1 and CDR2 from the germline V gene are SGHRS and YFSETQ. After removal of 0 bases from V and 2 bases from J, the junction contained 2 bases not matched to a gene. The DNA for the CDR3 is TGCGCCAGCAGCTTGGCCGGGACAGGGGGCACTAATGAAAAACTGTTTTTT. Translation gives CASSLAGTGGTNEKLFF.

The chain carries TRBV30 and TRBJ1-2; D is ambiguous. The germline V gene encodes CDR1 GTSNPN and CDR2 SVGIG (reference sequence). V was trimmed by 2 bases and J by 5 bases, leaving 6 bases between them. The CDR3 runs 11 residues. CDR3 sequence: CAWSLMYGYTF. CDR3 in DNA: TGTGCCTGGAGTTTAATGTATGGCTACACCTTC. Full variable domain (outside the CDR3, taken from reference TRBV30 and TRBJ1-2): SQTIHQWPATLVQPVGSPLSLECTVEGTSNPNLYWYRQAAGRGLQLLFYSVGIGQISSEVPQNLSASRPQDRQFILSSKKLLLSDSGFYLCAWSLMYGYTFGSGTRLTVV.

The chain joins TRBV28 to TRBJ2-4; a possible D gene is TRBD1 (5 bases). The germline V gene has CDR1 MDHEN and CDR2 SYDVKM. V was shortened by 7 bases and J by 7 bases, with 14 bases between the two germline ends. The CDR3 is 13 residues long. The CDR3 sequence: CASTPQGRNIQYF. The CDR3 bases are TGTGCCAGCACCCCTCAGGGCAGGAACATTCAGTACTTC.

The V gene is TRBV7-8, the J gene TRBJ1-5; 7 bases are shared with TRBD1. V lost 5 bases and J lost 6; bases outside the gene matches: 13. The CDR3 length is 16 residues. Germline V gene sequence: CDR1 SGHVS, CDR2 FQNEAQ. DNA of the CDR3: TGTGCCAGCAGCCCCGGCCATACAGGGGTGGGTCAGCCCCAGCATTTT. It codes for CASSPGHTGVGQPQHF.

V is TRBV11-2 and J is TRBJ1-1; TRBD1 aligns across 11 bases. This CDR3 comprises 13 residues. V shed 5 bases, J shed 10 bases, and the junction held 6 bases outside the gene matches. Germline loops: CDR1 SGHAT, CDR2 FQNNGV. As DNA, the CDR3 is TGTGCCAGCAGCCCAGGGACAGGGGGTAGAGCTTTCTTT. This gives the protein CASSPGTGGRAFF.

This clone showed up just once. The rearrangement links TRBV6-4 to TRBJ2-4; no reliable D call. Trimming removed 1 base from V and 9 bases from J, with 10 bases in between. This CDR3 region has 13 residues. Germline values: CDR1 MRHNA, CDR2 SNTAGT. For the CDR3, the DNA is TGTGCCAGCAGTGACTTCGCTGGCGGCATTCAGTACTTC. Its translation is CASSDFAGGIQYF.

V and J are TRBV19 and TRBJ1-2; D is uncertain. Between the trimmed V and J ends, which lost 1 base and 0 bases, there was a span of 9 bases. Germline CDR1 LNHDA, CDR2 SQIVND (reference sequence). The CDR3 is made up of 15 amino acids. CDR3 sequence: CASSIVAEANYGYTF. CDR3 DNA: TGTGCCAGTAGTATAGTTGCGGAAGCTAACTATGGCTACACCTTC.

The V and J genes are TRBV25-1 and TRBJ2-1; TRBD2 is a possible D gene (6 bases). Trimming left V 3 bases short and J 8 bases short, with 14 bases between. There are 14 residues in the CDR3. Germline values: CDR1 MGHDK, CDR2 SYGVNS. Written as DNA, the CDR3 is TGTGCCAGCAGTGATGGTTGGCTAGCGCATGAGCAGTTCTTC. Translating gives CASSDGWLAHEQFF.